Described below is a single TCR beta chain sequence and its context. It has no known antigen specificity. There are no base qualities to consult, and no much larger clone falls within one base. The intended sense of this specimen's time point label: baseline before first vaccination. Samples from vaccinated people were obtained from the UK trials COV001 and COV002, which included a single-blind randomized controlled phase 2/3 trial of AZD1222 (ChAdOx1 nCoV-19) in healthy adults. Trial participant PBMC samples were collected at day 0 and day 28 after the second dose for TCRbeta chain sequencing. The data derive from a study of T cell responses to AZD1222 COVID-19 vaccine (dated by TCRdb to the early 2020s). Background on the whole study: AZD1222 recipients given second doses at about 4 weeks or at about 12 weeks were pooled, since spike-specific TCR depth and breadth were not found to differ between the two schedules. Enrollment into the trials was organized by age into subgroups of 18-55, 56-69 and 70-plus years, and those subgroups contained roughly 150, 30 and 60 TCR-sequenced participants, respectively. A total of 233 trial participants underwent TCR sequencing, of whom 207 had received two doses of AZD1222 and 26 had received two doses of the MenACWY control vaccine. Broader findings and caveats from the paper: Only a handful of AZD1222 recipients were SARS-CoV-2 seropositive at baseline, limiting conclusions about previously exposed vaccinees. CD4 TCRs associated with the vaccine covered the entire spike protein, and the dominant responses were in regions 160-218 and 743-854. Nearly half of unique spike-specific TCRs reportedly recognized epitopes outside regions mutated in the B.1.351 and B.1.1.7 variants. Participants were mostly white British, with more females than males. The authors suggested clonal diversity may have been underestimated. Because no day 14 peak-response samples were available, repertoires were characterized only after the peak T cell response. The 56-69-year group was small, and its depth increase did not reach significance, likely because of low power. After two AZD1222 doses, both the breadth and the depth of spike-specific TCRs were significantly higher than at day 0 and than in MenACWY recipients.

The CDR3 regions of human TCRbeta chains were subjected to immunosequencing. The authors' pipeline ran thus. Repertoire TCRs were matched against a reference library of SARS-CoV-2-specific TCRs generated with the MIRA antigen-specificity platform. Breadth was defined as the fraction of unique TCRs that were SARS-CoV-2-associated. Depth was defined as the fraction of total T cells that were SARS-CoV-2-associated. Using the MIRA data, each spike-specific TCR was mapped to the spike region that the TCR reacts to and placed in a CD4 or CD8 class. Log10-transformed breadth and depth values were compared by one-way ANOVA with Sidak's multiple comparisons tests. The immuneACCESS repertoire file appears here via TCRdb, limited to in-frame rearrangements. These files lack a portion of the clones; in checked studies, under half of the deficit traces to unresolved V genes, and the cause of the others is not known. That table furnishes V, J and clone size, whereas the DNA furnished D and trimming. The sample table contains roughly 140,000 clones; only one count was recorded for approximately 94% of them. The ten largest clonotypes hold roughly 5% of the sample.

The cysteine opens and the phenylalanine closes a CDR3 of 14 amino acids. Only CDR3 DNA remains: 42 bases, in frame from the first base. As encoded in the germline V gene (reference sequence), CDR1 is SGHNT while CDR2 is YYREEE. V and J lose 2 bases and 0 bases, and a span of 3 bases separates them. The receptor comes from an adult in good health. The sequencing here drew on peripheral blood, taken on day 0 of AZD1222 vaccination. Recombination joined TRBV5-4 with TRBJ2-6; no D gene call is confident. The bases are TGTGCCAGCAGCTTCCGCTCTGGGGCCAACGTCCTGACTTTC. Translation gives CASSFRSGANVLTF. The CDR3 plus the reference TRBV5-4 and TRBJ2-6 genes for the other parts give the full variable domain: ETGVTQSPTHLIKTRGQQVTLRCSSQSGHNTVSWYQQALGQGPQFIFQYYREEENGRGNFPPRFSGLQFPNYSSELNVNALELDDSALYLCASSFRSGANVLTFGAGSRLTVL.